One sample yielded the 23 T cell receptor beta chains listed below, sequenced in a study of blood T cell repertoires in COVID-19. Libraries were prepared by immunoSEQ multiplex PCR; TCRdb keeps only in-frame clonotypes and omits some of them. Here the sample spans some 320,000 clones, about nine tenths being singletons. Specimen: PBMCs or T cells enriched from blood (not recorded which). The receptors shown here come from a woman in her fifties or sixties who had been exposed to COVID-19.

The chain uses TRBV5-1 and TRBJ1-2; D is uncertain. The germline CDR1 and CDR2 sequences are SGHRS and YFSETQ. This CDR3 spans 12 amino acids. V lost 0 bases and J 8 bases, leaving 8 bases between the germline ends. In nucleotides, the CDR3 is TGCGCCAGCAGCTTGGACAGCTTGGGCTACACCTTC. It yields the protein CASSLDSLGYTF.

This clone was picked up a small number of times. V gene TRBV20-1 combines with J gene TRBJ2-7; D remains unclear. The CDR3 length is 12 residues. Deletions cut 6 bases from V and 1 base from J, with 10 bases between. Per the germline V gene, CDR1 is DFQATT and CDR2 is SNEGSKA (reference sequence). The CDR3 nucleotides are TGCAGTGCGAGTACAAGATCCTACGAGCAGTACTTC. This encodes CSASTRSYEQYF.

V gene TRBV28 combines with J gene TRBJ1-3; TRBD1 is a possible D gene (5 bases). The CDR3 is made up of 12 amino acids. In germline, CDR1 is MDHEN, CDR2 SYDVKM. Deletions cut 2 bases from V and 9 bases from J, with 8 bases between. CDR3 DNA: TGTGCCAGCAGTTTAAAGGGGCGCACCATATATTTT. Translated, it gives CASSLKGRTIYF. Supplemented by reference TRBV28 and TRBJ1-3, the full variable domain reads DVKVTQSSRYLVKRTGEKVFLECVQDMDHENMFWYRQDPGLGLRLIYFSYDVKMKEKGDIPEGYSVSREKKERFSLILESASTNQTSMYLCASSLKGRTIYFGEGSWLTVV.

V usage is TRBV4-1 and J usage is TRBJ2-7, with 7 bases that match TRBD2. The germline V gene has CDR1 MGHRA and CDR2 YSYEKL. V lost 1 base, J lost 6 bases, and 0 bases stayed unmatched. This CDR3 comprises 12 residues. This CDR3 is CASSQGEGEQYF. The CDR3 DNA reads as TGCGCCAGCAGCCAAGGGGAGGGCGAGCAGTACTTC.

This chain joins TRBV29-1 and TRBJ1-1; D is uncertain. This CDR3 contains 12 residues. V lost 3 bases, J lost 0 bases, and 5 bases lay in between. Germline CDR1 and CDR2: SQVTM and ANQGSEA. The CDR3: CSVERVNTEAFF. CDR3 DNA: TGCAGCGTTGAGAGGGTGAACACTGAAGCTTTCTTT.

The rearrangement joins TRBV28 to TRBJ2-7; D is perhaps TRBD1 (5 bases). Germline V CDR1 and CDR2: MDHEN, SYDVKM. V was pared by 5 bases and J by 0 bases, with 14 bases between. The CDR3 consists of 15 residues. CDR3 sequence (DNA): TGTGCCAGCAGTCGTGGACACACAAGCTCCTACGAGCAGTACTTC. Translation: CASSRGHTSSYEQYF.

The gene calls are TRBV14 and TRBJ2-7; perhaps TRBD2 as D (5 bases). The germline V and J ends were trimmed by 4 bases and 5 bases, with 18 bases remaining between them. CDR3 length: 15 amino acids. Looked up from germline, CDR1 is SGHDN and CDR2 is FVKESK. Here the CDR3 DNA reads TGTGCCAGCAGCCCGTGGACTCCCCAAAGGCACGAGCAGTACTTC. Amino acid sequence: CASSPWTPQRHEQYF. The complete variable domain, with remaining parts taken from reference TRBV14 and TRBJ2-7, reads EAGVTQFPSHSVIEKGQTVTLRCDPISGHDNLYWYRRVMGKEIKFLLHFVKESKQDESGMPNNRFLAERTGGTYSTLKVQPAELEDSGVYFCASSPWTPQRHEQYFGPGTRLTVT.

The chain links TRBV5-6 to TRBJ1-2; 8 bases are a match to TRBD1. This CDR3 region has 14 residues. J was trimmed by 4 bases and V by 0 bases; bases with no gene match: 2. Looked up from germline, CDR1 is SGHDT and CDR2 is YYEEEE. The CDR3, as DNA: TGTGCCAGCAGCTTGGGGACAGGGTTCTATGGCTACACCTTC. This codes for CASSLGTGFYGYTF. Complete variable domain (other parts from reference TRBV5-6 and TRBJ1-2): DAGVTQSPTHLIKTRGQQVTLRCSPKSGHDTVSWYQQALGQGPQFIFQYYEEEERQRGNFPDRFSGHQFPNYSSELNVNALLLGDSALYLCASSLGTGFYGYTFGSGTRLTVV.

The V and J genes are TRBV5-4 and TRBJ2-3, with 7 positions matching TRBD2. Germline loops: CDR1 SGHNT, CDR2 YYREEE (reference sequence). The CDR3 runs to 14 residues. The CDR3 region has the DNA TGTGCAGCGCAGGCTAGCGGTTCGGTAGATACGCAGTATTTT. This gives the protein CAAQASGSVDTQYF.

The chain combines TRBV5-1 with TRBJ2-7; no clear D. The CDR3 covers 13 residues. Trimming left V 0 bases short and J 5 bases short, with 9 bases between. From germline, CDR1 is SGHRS and CDR2 YFSETQ. Here the CDR3 reads CASSLGPADEQYF. The CDR3 DNA reads as TGCGCCAGCAGCTTGGGACCGGCGGACGAGCAGTACTTC. Complete variable domain (other parts from reference TRBV5-1 and TRBJ2-7): KAGVTQTPRYLIKTRGQQVTLSCSPISGHRSVSWYQQTPGQGLQFLFEYFSETQRNKGNFPGRFSGRQFSNSRSEMNVSTLELGDSALYLCASSLGPADEQYFGPGTRLTVT.

The chain employs TRBV12-5 and TRBJ1-1; the D is unclear. The CDR3 loop spans 15 amino acids. V was cut by 1 base and J by 4 bases, with 13 bases left in between. CDR1 and CDR2 (germline): LGHNT, FRNRAP. CDR3 loop: CASGLGSGFFTEAFF. The CDR3 DNA sequence: TGTGCTAGTGGTTTGGGCTCGGGGTTTTTCACTGAAGCTTTCTTT.

The chain joins TRBV7-9 to TRBJ1-1, with TRBD1 as a possible D gene (5 bases). Germline V CDR1 and CDR2: SEHNR, FQNEAQ (reference sequence). V was pared by 11 bases and J by 4 bases, with 11 bases between. The CDR3 extends over 11 amino acids. CDR3 region: CAGRRGTEAFF. The CDR3 coding sequence is TGTGCCGGGAGGAGGGGCACTGAAGCTTTCTTT.

The CDR3: CSARLKSGYTF. Here the CDR3 DNA reads TGCAGTGCTAGACTTAAATCTGGCTACACCTTC. The chain couples TRBV20-1 to TRBJ1-2; D is unclear. Germline lookup yields CDR1 DFQATT and CDR2 SNEGSKA (reference sequence). The CDR3 sequence is 11 residues long. Trimming took 2 bases from V and 7 from J, leaving 8 bases between them.

This clone occurred a few times. In nucleotides, the CDR3 is TGCGCCAGCAGCCAAGGGCCTCACCCAAATGAGCAGTTCTTC. Amino acid sequence: CASSQGPHPNEQFF. The chain employs TRBV4-1 and TRBJ2-1, with unresolved D. The germline CDR1 and CDR2 sequences are MGHRA and YSYEKL. The CDR3 covers 14 residues. Trimming shortened V by 1 base and J by 7 bases, and 11 bases separated the two germline ends.

The J gene is TRBJ1-2, the V gene TRBV6-1; TRBD1 aligns across 9 bases. CDR1 is MNHNS and CDR2 is SASEGT in the germline V gene. The J segment lost 6 bases and the V segment lost 3 bases, leaving 8 bases of the junction unmatched. CDR3 size: 15 residues. The DNA for the CDR3 is TGTGCCAGCAGTGAGCTACAGGGGGCAACGGATGGCTACACCTTC. This sequence encodes CASSELQGATDGYTF.

A note on this clone: This CDR3 is also generated by other DNA sequences in the sample. This chain joins TRBV5-1 and TRBJ2-7; 7 positions match TRBD2. With 5 bases clipped from V and 0 bases from J, the junction kept 5 bases outside the gene matches. The CDR3 consists of 14 residues. The germline CDR1 and CDR2 sequences are SGHRS and YFSETQ. Here the CDR3 DNA reads TGCGCCAGCAGTGGTGGCGGGAGCTCCTACGAGCAGTACTTC. Its protein is CASSGGGSSYEQYF.

The chain is built from TRBV27 and TRBJ2-7, with D perhaps matching TRBD2 (5 bases). The germline V gene has CDR1 MNHEY and CDR2 SMNVEV (reference sequence). The germline V and J ends were trimmed by 11 bases and 0 bases, with 23 bases remaining between them. The CDR3 contains 16 residues. The CDR3 DNA reads as TGTGCCTCACCCGAGGTCTCGCCGGGATACTCCTACGAGCAGTACTTC. Translating it yields CASPEVSPGYSYEQYF.

The chain couples TRBV24-1 to TRBJ2-7; 7 bases agree with TRBD2. The CDR3 length is 15 residues. Unmatched junction bases numbered 4, after V lost 3 bases and J lost 0 bases. Germline V gene sequence: CDR1 KGHDR, CDR2 SFDVKD. CDR3 sequence reads: CATSDPGTNSYEQYF. The CDR3 DNA reads as TGTGCCACCAGTGATCCCGGGACTAACTCCTACGAGCAGTACTTC.

The chain is built from TRBV5-1 and TRBJ1-2, with 10 bases fitting TRBD1. The V gene end was trimmed by 4 bases and the J gene end by 4 bases; junction bases not matched to a gene: 16. The CDR3 sequence is 18 residues long. CDR1 SGHRS and CDR2 YFSETQ come from the germline V gene. The CDR3 region is CASSEPGQGHVSGYGYTF. The CDR3 DNA is TGCGCCAGCAGCGAACCGGGACAGGGGCACGTCTCGGGCTATGGCTACACCTTC.

The gene calls are TRBV5-1 and TRBJ1-2; 9 bases are shared with TRBD1. The V segment lost 2 bases and the J segment 4 bases; nucleotides outside the gene matches: 6. This CDR3 region has 15 residues. Looked up from germline, CDR1 is SGHRS and CDR2 is YFSETQ. This CDR3 is CASSLFPGQGYGYTF. In DNA form, the CDR3 reads TGCGCCAGCAGCTTATTCCCGGGACAGGGCTATGGCTACACCTTC.

The chain joins TRBV21-1 to TRBJ2-7; no check of the table's D call, TRBD1, against the DNA was made. TRBV21-1 is an annotated pseudogene. The length of the CDR3 is 16 residues. CDR3 DNA sequence: TGTGCCAGCAGCAAAGCCCTCAGGACAGGGAGCTACGAGCAGTACTTC. It specifies CASSKALRTGSYEQYF.

Concerning this clone: The identical CDR3 is also encoded by other nucleotide sequences in the sample. CDR3 DNA: TGCGCCAGCAGCTCCGGGCCAGGGGCCCAAGAGACCCAGTACTTC. As protein: CASSSGPGAQETQYF. The chain combines TRBV5-1 with TRBJ2-5; a weak D match, TRBD1 (6 bases). Trimming took off 3 bases at V and 1 base at J, with 13 bases between the two ends. The CDR3 has 15 residues. The germline V gene has CDR1 SGHRS and CDR2 YFSETQ.

This rearrangement joins TRBV28 to TRBJ1-1; possibly TRBD1 for D (5 bases). The CDR3 length is 12 residues. Germline values: CDR1 MDHEN, CDR2 SYDVKM. V was shortened by 1 base and J by 7 bases, with 7 bases between the two germline ends. The CDR3 nucleotides are TGTGCCAGCAGTTTATTAAGGGGTGAAGCTTTCTTT. Its protein product is CASSLLRGEAFF.